This T cell receptor (beta chain) appears in the sequencing data of a study of OX40 agonist ivuxolimab in advanced cancers. Study details: Those enrolled were roughly 80% male, with a mean age of about 60 years and ages from roughly 20 to 85.

With regard to this clone: The target antigen is unknown.

Study findings and constraints: Certain nonresponders likewise exhibited a low normalized T-cell clonal expansion. Dose levels from 0.1 to 3.0 mg/kg saw CD4+ and CD8+ blood T cells expand clonally by week 6. It was not determined which antigens were specifically recognized by the peripheral T cells that had undergone clonal expansion.

Generated by immunoSEQ multiplex PCR, the TCRdb table keeps only in-frame clones and is missing some. The sample has roughly 56,000 clones; 89% are singletons. Germline assignment: CDR1 SGHNT and CDR2 YYREEE (reference sequence). The CDR3 is 13 residues long. The V end was cut by 0 bases, the J end by 7 bases, with 10 bases between. This clonotype was obtained from an adult with an advanced solid tumor such as melanoma, head and neck, liver or kidney cancer. Sequencing used CD4+ or CD8+ T cells sorted from blood, obtained in a trial of the OX40 agonist ivuxolimab. The gene calls are TRBV5-4 and TRBJ1-1; tentatively, D is TRBD1 (6 bases). CDR3: CASSLGGQREAFF. CDR3 nucleotides: TGTGCCAGCAGCTTGGGGGGACAACGTGAAGCTTTCTTT. Full variable domain (outside the CDR3, taken from reference TRBV5-4 and TRBJ1-1): ETGVTQSPTHLIKTRGQQVTLRCSSQSGHNTVSWYQQALGQGPQFIFQYYREEENGRGNFPPRFSGLQFPNYSSELNVNALELDDSALYLCASSLGGQREAFFGQGTRLTVV.